Below are 3 T cell receptor beta chains sequenced from a single sample in a study of blood T cell repertoires in COVID-19. The table came from immunoSEQ multiplex PCR; TCRdb's copy has only in-frame clones and leaves some out. Among 200,000 to 250,000 clones, 75% to 85% were seen once, and the ten largest hold around 1.3%. The sequenced material came from peripheral blood. The receptor set was obtained from a woman aged 25-40 years with COVID-19, enrolled during active disease.

The gene calls are TRBV30 and TRBJ2-5, with D possibly TRBD1 on 5 matching bases. The germline V and J ends were trimmed by 0 bases and 5 bases, with 13 bases remaining between them. The CDR3 runs to 14 residues. Per germline, CDR1 GTSNPN and CDR2 SVGIG (reference sequence). CDR3 nucleotides: TGTGCCTGGAGTGTCGGTCGGTCAGGGGAGACCCAGTACTTC. Translated, it gives CAWSVGRSGETQYF.

V usage is TRBV15 and J usage is TRBJ2-1; TRBD2 matches 10 bases. After removal of 0 bases from V and 4 bases from J, the junction contained 6 bases not matched to a gene. The CDR3 consists of 17 residues. Germline V gene data show CDR1 as LNHNV and CDR2 as YYDKDF (reference sequence). The CDR3 coding sequence is TGTGCCACCAGCAGAGAGCTAGCGGGAGCAGGATACAATGAGCAGTTCTTC. Protein product: CATSRELAGAGYNEQFF.

J is TRBJ1-5 and V is TRBV19; TRBD1 matches at 7 bases. CDR3 length: 15 amino acids. CDR1 and CDR2 from the germline V gene are LNHDA and SQIVND (reference sequence). V trimming: 7 bases; J trimming: 5 bases; junction bases outside the gene matches: 11. CDR3 loop: CASNLLRDRDQPQHF. DNA for the CDR3: TGTGCCAGTAACTTACTCCGGGACAGAGATCAGCCCCAGCATTTT. Filled out from reference TRBV19 and TRBJ1-5, the complete variable domain reads DGGITQSPKYLFRKEGQNVTLSCEQNLNHDAMYWYRQDPGQGLRLIYYSQIVNDFQKGDIAEGYSVSREKKESFPLTVTSAQKNPTAFYLCASNLLRDRDQPQHFGDGTRLSIL.